Listed below are T cell receptor beta chains from one sample, sequenced in a study of blood T cell repertoires in COVID-19. Sequencing used immunoSEQ multiplex PCR; TCRdb keeps in-frame clones, though not all of them. The sample lists approximately 76,000 clones, roughly nine tenths occurring once. Sequencing input: peripheral blood. These receptors were collected from a man aged 25 to 40 with acute or convalescent COVID-19. Each CDR3 is given with its conserved first and last residue. Each record gives: V gene, clone size, D gene, J gene, CDR3 DNA, CDR3 protein. The D gene is left open where the match is weak. Clone size is shown for a subset of rows, as once, few, many or a class of expanded clone.

V: TRBV7-3
size: .
D: .
J: TRBJ1-1
DNA: TGTGCCAGCAGCTTAAGTGACACCACTGAAGCTTTCTTT
CDR3: CASSLSDTTEAFF

V: TRBV11-3
size: once
D: .
J: TRBJ2-1
DNA: TGTGCCAGCAGCTTAGATCCTAGCAGAAATGAGCAGTTCTTC
CDR3: CASSLDPSRNEQFF

V: TRBV7-2
size: .
D: .
J: TRBJ2-2
DNA: TGTGCCAGCAGCCCCGGGAGCTGGGCCGGGGAGCTGTTTTTT
CDR3: CASSPGSWAGELFF

V: TRBV30
size: once
D: .
J: TRBJ2-7
DNA: TGTGCCTGGAGCCGCGGGTTAGTTAGGGAGGGGGGCCACGAGCAGTACTTC
CDR3: CAWSRGLVREGGHEQYF

V: TRBV7-3
size: .
D: .
J: TRBJ1-2
DNA: TGTGCCAGCAGCTTAAATGGGGGGAGCTACACCTTC
CDR3: CASSLNGGSYTF

V: TRBV29-1
size: .
D: TRBD2
J: TRBJ2-5
DNA: TGCAGCGTTGATGGGGTCCGTCTAGCGGGCGGTATGGCCCAGTACTTC
CDR3: CSVDGVRLAGGMAQYF

V: TRBV6-2/TRBV6-3
size: .
D: .
J: TRBJ2-5
DNA: TGTGCCAGCAGTTACACAGGGACGGGGTCGGAGACCCAGTACTTC
CDR3: CASSYTGTGSETQYF

V: TRBV18
size: .
D: TRBD1
J: TRBJ2-2
DNA: TGTGCCAGCTCCCCTGACAGGGCCGGGGAGCTGTTTTTT
CDR3: CASSPDRAGELFF

V: TRBV27
size: .
D: .
J: TRBJ2-7
DNA: TGTGCCAGCGTTGACACCGACTACGAGCAGTACTTC
CDR3: CASVDTDYEQYF

V: TRBV14
size: .
D: .
J: TRBJ1-6
DNA: TGTGCCAGCAGCCAGCCCGGCAGGTCTACCAATTCACCCCTCCACTTT
CDR3: CASSQPGRSTNSPLHF

V: TRBV5-1
size: .
D: .
J: TRBJ1-1
DNA: TGCGCCGGGCGTTTTGAAGCTTTCTTT
CDR3: CAGRFEAFF

V: TRBV7-2
size: .
D: .
J: TRBJ1-1
DNA: TGTGCCAGCAGCTCTACTTGGACAGAGAACACTGAAGCTTTCTTT
CDR3: CASSSTWTENTEAFF

V: TRBV5-4
size: .
D: .
J: TRBJ2-7
DNA: TGTGCCAGCAGCTCACCCCAGGGATACGAGCAGTACTTC
CDR3: CASSSPQGYEQYF

V: TRBV29-1
size: .
D: .
J: TRBJ2-2
DNA: TGCAGCGTACAGACAGGTCTCTTGACCGGGGAGCTGTTTTTT
CDR3: CSVQTGLLTGELFF

V: TRBV5-8
size: .
D: TRBD1
J: TRBJ1-5
DNA: TGCGCCAGCAGCGAAGGACAGGCCCCTTATAGCAATCAGCCCCAGCATTTT
CDR3: CASSEGQAPYSNQPQHF

V: TRBV29-1
size: .
D: TRBD2
J: TRBJ2-5
DNA: TGCAGCGTCCATCCGGGGGGAGAGACCCAGTACTTC
CDR3: CSVHPGGETQYF

V: TRBV28
size: .
D: .
J: TRBJ1-6
DNA: TGTGCCAGCAGAACAGGGTGGAATTCACCCCTCCACTTT
CDR3: CASRTGWNSPLHF

V: TRBV2
size: .
D: .
J: TRBJ1-1
DNA: TGTGCCAGCAGTGATCAGTCCGCCACTGAAGCTTTCTTT
CDR3: CASSDQSATEAFF

V: TRBV5-1
size: .
D: .
J: TRBJ1-1
DNA: TGCGCCAGCAGCTTGGATCTCCTCGGAGCCACTGAAGCTTTCTTT
CDR3: CASSLDLLGATEAFF

V: TRBV28
size: .
D: TRBD1
J: TRBJ1-2
DNA: TGTGCCAGCAGTCCCGGGGGGGACAGATCGCGGGGCTACACCTTC
CDR3: CASSPGGDRSRGYTF

V: TRBV5-4
size: .
D: .
J: TRBJ2-7
DNA: TGTGCCAGCAGCTTGCAGGGGGGACCCTACGAGCAGTACTTC
CDR3: CASSLQGGPYEQYF

V: TRBV24-1
size: .
D: TRBD1
J: TRBJ2-5
DNA: TGTGCCACCAGTCACAGGGGGCCCGGGACCCAGTACTTC
CDR3: CATSHRGPGTQYF

V: TRBV5-6
size: .
D: TRBD1
J: TRBJ1-2
DNA: TGTGCCAGCATCAACCCTCTGACAGGGGGCGTCCATGGCTACACCTTC
CDR3: CASINPLTGGVHGYTF

V: TRBV6-4
size: few
D: TRBD2
J: TRBJ2-1
DNA: TGTGCCAGCAGTGACCGGGAGGGGGGTAATGAGCAGTTCTTC
CDR3: CASSDREGGNEQFF

V: TRBV20-1
size: .
D: .
J: TRBJ1-6
DNA: TGCAGTGCTAGTAGTCAGGGCAGGGGAAATTCACCCCTCCACTTT
CDR3: CSASSQGRGNSPLHF

V: TRBV10-1
size: .
D: TRBD2
J: TRBJ2-1
DNA: TGCGCCAGCAGTAGGACTAGCGGGTTCAATGAGCAGTTCTTC
CDR3: CASSRTSGFNEQFF

V: TRBV7-2
size: .
D: TRBD1
J: TRBJ2-2
DNA: TGTGCCAGCAGCTGGGGACAGCGAAGGTCCGCCGGGGAGCTGTTTTTT
CDR3: CASSWGQRRSAGELFF

V: TRBV19
size: .
D: TRBD1
J: TRBJ2-7
DNA: TGTGCCAGTACGAGCCGGGACAGGGGATACGAGCAGTACTTC
CDR3: CASTSRDRGYEQYF

V: TRBV5-5
size: .
D: .
J: TRBJ2-7
DNA: TGTGCCAGCAGCTTAAGGCCAGGGTTTATCGACGAGCAGTACTTC
CDR3: CASSLRPGFIDEQYF